This TCR beta chain was recorded in a study of CD8 T cells in Susac syndrome. Random hexamers were used to reverse transcribe roughly 0.45 to 1 ug of RNA. TCRdb fed the immunoSEQ multiplex PCR reads into MiXCR, producing one record per CDR3 protein. The table lists 100,000 to 150,000 distinct CDR3 sequences, 85% to 95% of them singletons. The V and J ends lost 8 bases and 3 bases respectively, with 16 bases between them. The CDR3 has 14 amino acids. Germline V CDR1 and CDR2: SGHVS, FNYEAQ. Sequenced sample: CD8+ T cells from PBMCs. The sequence derives from a human donor with multiple sclerosis. The V call is TRBV7-6, the J call TRBJ1-1; TRBD1 is a possible D gene (5 bases). The CDR3: CASSSVGVDTEAFF. As DNA, the CDR3 is TGTGCCAGCTCATCTGTAGGGGTGGACACTGAAGCTTTCTTT.